The sequence of this T cell receptor (beta chain) was determined in a study of shared clonotypes between healthy human individuals. Study overall: The cohort comprised two women and a few men. Their ages spanned 18 to 49 years.

Libraries were prepared by immunoSEQ multiplex PCR; TCRdb keeps only in-frame clonotypes and omits some of them. Here the sample spans 2 million to 2.5 million clones, around 95% being singletons. The CDR3 has 12 amino acids. Germline V gene data show CDR1 as SQVTM and CDR2 as ANQGSEA. V shed 4 bases and J 8 bases; nucleotides not matched to a gene: 2. Details on this clone: Other DNA sequences within the sample encode an identical CDR3.

The sequence was collected from a man younger than 35 in good health. The rearrangement links TRBV29-1 to TRBJ1-4; TRBD1 aligns across 9 bases. Sequenced sample: naive CD4+ T cells sorted from blood. Noted subset: CD45RA+ positively selected. DNA for the CDR3: TGCAGCGTTGGACAGGGGGGAGAAAAACTGTTTTTT. Its translation is CSVGQGGEKLFF.